A selection of T cell receptor beta chains follows, all from one sample in a study of immune heterogeneity within non-small cell lung tumors. TCRdb analysed the multiplex PCR reads with MiXCR anew, one entry per CDR3 protein. This sample has 15,000 or so distinct CDR3 sequences, with 28% found just once. What was sequenced was lung tumor tissue. The receptors were sampled from a man aged 40-55 years with non-small cell lung cancer. Both conserved end residues are part of each CDR3. The D gene is left open where the match is weak. The size entry is marked missing in some rows and otherwise reads once, few, many or a size class.

d_gene: NA
v_gene: TRBV11-3
abundance: NA
j_gene: TRBJ1-1
CDR3aa: CASSLVGDEAFF
CDR3nt: TGTGCCAGCAGCTTAGTCGGGGATGAAGCTTTCTTT

d_gene: TRBD2
v_gene: TRBV6-1
abundance: many
j_gene: TRBJ2-1
CDR3aa: CASSEARLAGSQRFF
CDR3nt: TGTGCCAGCAGTGAAGCGAGGCTAGCGGGATCCCAAAGGTTCTTC

d_gene: TRBD1
v_gene: TRBV28
abundance: medium-sized
j_gene: TRBJ1-3
CDR3aa: CASSLWMGQGSSGNTIYF
CDR3nt: TGTGCCAGCAGTTTATGGATGGGACAGGGCAGCTCTGGAAACACCATATATTTT

d_gene: NA
v_gene: TRBV5-6
abundance: NA
j_gene: TRBJ2-7
CDR3aa: CASSLLTGYEQYF
CDR3nt: TGTGCCAGCAGCTTGTTGACAGGCTACGAGCAGTACTTC

d_gene: NA
v_gene: TRBV11-2
abundance: many
j_gene: TRBJ1-4
CDR3aa: CASSLGGSLNEKLFF
CDR3nt: TGTGCCAGCAGCTTAGGCGGGTCCTTGAATGAAAAACTGTTTTTT

d_gene: NA
v_gene: TRBV5-1
abundance: NA
j_gene: TRBJ1-4
CDR3aa: CASSLDSRNEKLFF
CDR3nt: TGCGCCAGCAGCTTGGATTCCCGGAATGAAAAACTGTTTTTT

d_gene: NA
v_gene: TRBV5-1
abundance: few
j_gene: TRBJ1-2
CDR3aa: CASSLSREHNYGYTF
CDR3nt: TGCGCCAGCAGCTTGAGCAGGGAACACAACTATGGCTACACCTTC

d_gene: TRBD1
v_gene: TRBV4-1
abundance: few
j_gene: TRBJ1-5
CDR3aa: CASSQRGLGQPQHF
CDR3nt: TGCGCCAGCAGCCAGAGGGGGCTCGGACAGCCCCAGCATTTT

d_gene: NA
v_gene: TRBV12-3/TRBV12-4
abundance: medium-sized
j_gene: TRBJ2-7
CDR3aa: CASSLATRGEQYF
CDR3nt: TGTGCCAGCAGTTTAGCGACTAGGGGTGAGCAGTACTTC

d_gene: NA
v_gene: TRBV7-2
abundance: few
j_gene: TRBJ2-7
CDR3aa: CASSLSGHGHYEQYF
CDR3nt: TGTGCCAGCAGCTTAAGCGGTCACGGACACTACGAGCAGTACTTC

d_gene: TRBD2
v_gene: TRBV2
abundance: medium-sized
j_gene: TRBJ2-7
CDR3aa: CASRSGTSVYEQYF
CDR3nt: TGTGCCAGCAGGAGTGGGACTAGTGTGTACGAGCAGTACTTC

d_gene: NA
v_gene: TRBV11-2
abundance: NA
j_gene: TRBJ2-5
CDR3aa: CASSPRGVGETQYF
CDR3nt: TGTGCCAGCAGCCCTAGGGGGGTCGGGGAGACCCAGTACTTC

d_gene: NA
v_gene: TRBV7-9
abundance: NA
j_gene: TRBJ1-1
CDR3aa: CASRVDGMNTEAFF
CDR3nt: TGTGCCAGCAGAGTTGACGGAATGAACACTGAAGCTTTCTTT

d_gene: NA
v_gene: TRBV27
abundance: many
j_gene: TRBJ2-3
CDR3aa: CASSFGLRDTQYF
CDR3nt: TGTGCCAGCAGTTTTGGTTTGAGAGATACGCAGTATTTT

d_gene: TRBD1
v_gene: TRBV10-2
abundance: many
j_gene: TRBJ1-6
CDR3aa: CASSGATGSRLSPLHF
CDR3nt: TGCGCCAGCAGTGGCGCGACAGGGAGCCGCCTCTCACCCCTCCACTTT

d_gene: TRBD1
v_gene: TRBV7-6
abundance: few
j_gene: TRBJ2-1
CDR3aa: CASSPGQGKYNEQFF
CDR3nt: TGTGCCAGCAGCCCGGGACAGGGGAAATACAATGAGCAGTTCTTC

d_gene: TRBD1
v_gene: TRBV5-5
abundance: few
j_gene: TRBJ2-7
CDR3aa: CSSSPPKGTATTYEQYF
CDR3nt: TGTTCCAGCAGCCCTCCCAAAGGGACAGCGACAACCTACGAGCAGTACTTC

d_gene: NA
v_gene: TRBV5-4
abundance: NA
j_gene: TRBJ2-2
CDR3aa: CASSFAETGELFF
CDR3nt: TGTGCCAGCAGCTTCGCGGAGACCGGGGAGCTGTTTTTT

d_gene: NA
v_gene: TRBV5-1
abundance: medium-sized
j_gene: TRBJ2-5
CDR3aa: CASSLGQKETQYF
CDR3nt: TGCGCCAGCAGCTTGGGGCAAAAAGAGACCCAGTACTTC

d_gene: TRBD1
v_gene: TRBV29-1
abundance: few
j_gene: TRBJ1-2
CDR3aa: CSVDQGAGYGYTF
CDR3nt: TGCAGCGTAGATCAGGGGGCGGGCTATGGCTACACCTTC

d_gene: NA
v_gene: TRBV20-1
abundance: medium-sized
j_gene: TRBJ2-3
CDR3aa: CSARQSSVAQYF
CDR3nt: TGCAGTGCTAGACAGTCATCGGTTGCGCAGTATTTT

d_gene: NA
v_gene: TRBV7-2
abundance: many
j_gene: TRBJ2-1
CDR3aa: CASSDIHEQFF
CDR3nt: TGTGCCAGCAGCGACATCCATGAGCAGTTCTTC

d_gene: TRBD1
v_gene: TRBV19
abundance: many
j_gene: TRBJ2-2
CDR3aa: CASQGQGKAGELFF
CDR3nt: TGTGCCAGCCAGGGACAGGGAAAGGCCGGGGAGCTGTTTTTT

d_gene: TRBD1
v_gene: TRBV12-3/TRBV12-4
abundance: medium-sized
j_gene: TRBJ1-3
CDR3aa: CASSGQGTGNTIYF
CDR3nt: TGTGCCAGCAGTGGACAGGGCACTGGAAACACCATATATTTT

d_gene: NA
v_gene: TRBV12-3/TRBV12-4
abundance: NA
j_gene: TRBJ1-5
CDR3aa: CASSSGGPQRF
CDR3nt: TGTGCCAGCAGTTCCGGGGGGCCCCAGCGTTTT

d_gene: TRBD2
v_gene: TRBV6-1
abundance: few
j_gene: TRBJ2-1
CDR3aa: CASSPGLAAYNEQFF
CDR3nt: TGTGCCAGCAGTCCCGGACTAGCGGCGTACAATGAGCAGTTCTTC

d_gene: NA
v_gene: TRBV10-1
abundance: many
j_gene: TRBJ2-2
CDR3aa: CASSARQGDTGELFF
CDR3nt: TGCGCCAGCAGTGCTAGGCAGGGAGACACCGGGGAGCTGTTTTTT

d_gene: NA
v_gene: TRBV11-3
abundance: few
j_gene: TRBJ2-3
CDR3aa: CASSLQLVDTQYF
CDR3nt: TGTGCCAGCAGCCTCCAACTAGTTGATACGCAGTATTTT

d_gene: NA
v_gene: TRBV29-1
abundance: many
j_gene: TRBJ2-2
CDR3aa: CSDKGRSVGELFF
CDR3nt: TGCAGCGACAAGGGTCGGTCGGTCGGGGAGCTGTTTTTT

d_gene: NA
v_gene: TRBV6-7
abundance: NA
j_gene: TRBJ2-2
CDR3aa: CASSPSWVSGELFF
CDR3nt: TGTGCCAGCAGCCCATCCTGGGTGTCCGGGGAGCTGTTTTTT

d_gene: TRBD1
v_gene: TRBV5-1
abundance: few
j_gene: TRBJ2-1
CDR3aa: CASSLARGQAYNEQFF
CDR3nt: TGCGCCAGCAGCTTGGCGAGGGGACAGGCCTACAATGAGCAGTTCTTC

d_gene: TRBD2
v_gene: TRBV19
abundance: many
j_gene: TRBJ2-1
CDR3aa: CASSTGLAGYNEQFF
CDR3nt: TGTGCCAGTAGCACGGGACTAGCGGGTTACAATGAGCAGTTCTTC

d_gene: NA
v_gene: TRBV24-1
abundance: many
j_gene: TRBJ2-5
CDR3aa: CATSAPDSQETQYF
CDR3nt: TGTGCCACCAGTGCCCCGGACAGCCAAGAGACCCAGTACTTC

d_gene: NA
v_gene: TRBV18
abundance: NA
j_gene: TRBJ2-2
CDR3aa: CASSPPSGRTMGTGELFF
CDR3nt: TGTGCCAGCTCACCACCGTCCGGGCGGACGATGGGAACCGGGGAGCTGTTTTTT

d_gene: TRBD2
v_gene: TRBV7-3
abundance: NA
j_gene: TRBJ2-3
CDR3aa: CAISPGGGPTDTQYF
CDR3nt: TGTGCCATCAGCCCCGGGGGGGGGCCCACAGATACGCAGTATTTT

d_gene: NA
v_gene: TRBV12-3/TRBV12-4
abundance: medium-sized
j_gene: TRBJ1-6
CDR3aa: CASSLGGRTSSYNSPLHF
CDR3nt: TGTGCCAGCAGTTTAGGTGGCAGGACCAGCTCCTATAATTCACCCCTCCACTTT

d_gene: TRBD2
v_gene: TRBV7-2
abundance: few
j_gene: TRBJ2-1
CDR3aa: CASSPVAGADSEQFF
CDR3nt: TGTGCCAGCAGCCCAGTAGCGGGAGCGGACAGTGAGCAGTTCTTC

d_gene: TRBD2
v_gene: TRBV2
abundance: NA
j_gene: TRBJ2-5
CDR3aa: CASNSGKETQYF
CDR3nt: TGTGCCAGCAACAGCGGGAAAGAGACCCAGTACTTC

d_gene: NA
v_gene: TRBV6-2/TRBV6-3
abundance: NA
j_gene: TRBJ2-3
CDR3aa: CASSHSGGGTGTDTQYF
CDR3nt: TGTGCCAGCAGTCACTCCGGAGGAGGGACGGGCACAGATACGCAGTATTTT

d_gene: TRBD1
v_gene: TRBV9
abundance: NA
j_gene: TRBJ2-5
CDR3aa: CASSVGDRGLQTQYF
CDR3nt: TGTGCCAGCAGCGTAGGGGACAGGGGGTTGCAGACCCAGTACTTC

d_gene: NA
v_gene: TRBV12-3/TRBV12-4
abundance: medium-sized
j_gene: TRBJ1-6
CDR3aa: CASSLQGTMGNSPLHF
CDR3nt: TGTGCCAGCAGTCTACAGGGCACTATGGGTAATTCACCCCTCCACTTT